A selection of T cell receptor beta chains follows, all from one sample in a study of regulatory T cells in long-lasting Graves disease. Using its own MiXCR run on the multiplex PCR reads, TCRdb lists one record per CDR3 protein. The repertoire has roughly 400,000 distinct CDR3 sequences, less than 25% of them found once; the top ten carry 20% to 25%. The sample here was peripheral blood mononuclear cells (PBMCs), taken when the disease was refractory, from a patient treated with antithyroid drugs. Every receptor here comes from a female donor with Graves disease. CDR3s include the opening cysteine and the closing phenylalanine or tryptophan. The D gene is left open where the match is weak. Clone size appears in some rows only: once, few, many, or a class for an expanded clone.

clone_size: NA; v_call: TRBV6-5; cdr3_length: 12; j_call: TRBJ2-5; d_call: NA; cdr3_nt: TGTGCCAGCAGTTTACTCGATGGGACCCAGTACTTC; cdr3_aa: CASSLLDGTQYF
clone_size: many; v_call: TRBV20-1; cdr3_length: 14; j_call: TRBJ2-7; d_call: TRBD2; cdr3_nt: TGCAGTGCTATAGGGACTAGCGAGGCCTACGAGCAGTACTTC; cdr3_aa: CSAIGTSEAYEQYF
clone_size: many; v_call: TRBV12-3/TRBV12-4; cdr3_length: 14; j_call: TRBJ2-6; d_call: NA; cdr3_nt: TGTGCCAGCAGTTTCGGCGGAGGGGCTTACGTCCTGACTTTC; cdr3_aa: CASSFGGGAYVLTF
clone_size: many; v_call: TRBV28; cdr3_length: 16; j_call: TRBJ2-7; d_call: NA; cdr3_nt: TGTGCCAGCAGTTTAGCGGAACGGAGGAGCTCCTACGAGCAGTACTTC; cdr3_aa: CASSLAERRSSYEQYF
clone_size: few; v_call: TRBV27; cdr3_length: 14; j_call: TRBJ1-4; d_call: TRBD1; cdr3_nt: TGTGCCAGCAGTTTCAGGGGGCTCGGTGAAAAACTGTTTTTT; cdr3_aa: CASSFRGLGEKLFF
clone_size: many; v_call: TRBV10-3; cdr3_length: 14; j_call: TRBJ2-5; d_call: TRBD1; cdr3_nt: TGTGCCATCAGTCCCGGGACAGGTGGAGAGACCCAGTACTTC; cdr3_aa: CAISPGTGGETQYF
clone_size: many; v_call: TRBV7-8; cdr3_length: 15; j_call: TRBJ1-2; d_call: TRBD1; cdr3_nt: TGTGCCAGCAGCTTACCTGGACAGGGGTCGAATGGCTACACCTTC; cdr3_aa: CASSLPGQGSNGYTF
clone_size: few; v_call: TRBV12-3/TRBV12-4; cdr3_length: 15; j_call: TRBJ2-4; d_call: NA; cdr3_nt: TGTGCCAGCAGATACACCGGACTAGCCAAAAACATTCAGTACTTC; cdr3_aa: CASRYTGLAKNIQYF
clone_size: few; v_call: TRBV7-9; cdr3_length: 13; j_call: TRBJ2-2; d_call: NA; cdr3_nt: TGTGCCAGCAGATCCCCGGGGAGCGGGGAGCTGTTTTTT; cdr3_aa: CASRSPGSGELFF
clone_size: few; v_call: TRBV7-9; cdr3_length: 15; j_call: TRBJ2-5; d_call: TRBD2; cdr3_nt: TGTGCCAGCCTTGGGGCAGCGGGGAACCAAGAGACCCAGTACTTC; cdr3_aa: CASLGAAGNQETQYF
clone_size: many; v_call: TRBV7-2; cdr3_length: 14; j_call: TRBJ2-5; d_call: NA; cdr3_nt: TGTGCCAGCAGCGTCAGGACACTACAAGAGACCCAGTACTTC; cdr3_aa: CASSVRTLQETQYF
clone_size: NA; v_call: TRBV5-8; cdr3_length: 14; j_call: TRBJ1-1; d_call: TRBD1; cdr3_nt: TGTGCCAGCAGCATCACAGGGGGGGACACTGAAGCTTTCTTT; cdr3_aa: CASSITGGDTEAFF
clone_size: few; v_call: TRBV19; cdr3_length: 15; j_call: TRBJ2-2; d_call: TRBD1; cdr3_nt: TGTGCCAGTAGTATTTTAGACAGGGATGACGGGGAGCTGTTTTTT; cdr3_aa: CASSILDRDDGELFF
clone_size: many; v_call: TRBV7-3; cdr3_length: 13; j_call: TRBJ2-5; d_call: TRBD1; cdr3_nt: TGTGCCAGCAGCCAGGGGGCGGGGGAGACCCAGTACTTC; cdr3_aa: CASSQGAGETQYF
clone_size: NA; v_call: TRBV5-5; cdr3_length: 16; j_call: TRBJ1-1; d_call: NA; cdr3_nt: TGTGCCAGCAGGCTTTTATCAGGGAGCGGGAACACTGAAGCTTTCTTT; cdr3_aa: CASRLLSGSGNTEAFF
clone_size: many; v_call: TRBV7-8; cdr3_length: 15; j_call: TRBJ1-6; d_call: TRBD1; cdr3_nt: TGTGCCAGCAGCTTAGATCCAGGGGGGAGTTCACCCCTCCACTTT; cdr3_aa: CASSLDPGGSSPLHF
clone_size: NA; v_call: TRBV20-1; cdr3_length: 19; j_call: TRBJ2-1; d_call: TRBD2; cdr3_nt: TGCAGTGCTAGAGGTGGATTAGCGGGAGGGCCGGGGTCCTACAATGAGCAGTTCTTC; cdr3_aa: CSARGGLAGGPGSYNEQFF
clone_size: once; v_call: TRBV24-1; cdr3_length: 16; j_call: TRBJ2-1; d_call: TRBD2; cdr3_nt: TGTGCCACCAGTGACCAAACTAGCGGGAGGGCCGCAAAGCAGTTCTTC; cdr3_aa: CATSDQTSGRAAKQFF
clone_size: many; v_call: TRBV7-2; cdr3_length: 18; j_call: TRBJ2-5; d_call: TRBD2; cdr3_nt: TGTGCCAGCAGCCGGACTCTCCACTATAGCGGGAGTGGAGAGACCCAGTACTTC; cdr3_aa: CASSRTLHYSGSGETQYF
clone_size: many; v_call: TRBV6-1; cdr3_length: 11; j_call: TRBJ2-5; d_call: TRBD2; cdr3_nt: TGTGCCAGCACGGGGGGGGAGACCCAGTACTTC; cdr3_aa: CASTGGETQYF
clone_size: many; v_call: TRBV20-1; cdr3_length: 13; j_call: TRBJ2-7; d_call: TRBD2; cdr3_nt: TGCAGTGCAATCCGGGACTACAGTTACGAGCAGTACTTC; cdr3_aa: CSAIRDYSYEQYF
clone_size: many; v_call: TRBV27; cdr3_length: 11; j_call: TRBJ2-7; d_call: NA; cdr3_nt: TGTGCCAGCAGTCAGGGGACAAAGCAGTACTTC; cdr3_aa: CASSQGTKQYF
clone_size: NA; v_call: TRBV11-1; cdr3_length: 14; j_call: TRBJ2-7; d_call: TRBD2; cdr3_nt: TGTGCCAGCAGCCCCGGGACTAGCTTACACGAGCAGTACTTC; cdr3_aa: CASSPGTSLHEQYF
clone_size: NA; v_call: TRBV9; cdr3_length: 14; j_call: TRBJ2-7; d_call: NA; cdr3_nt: TGTGCCAGCAGCCCTCAGGGGCAGACCTACGAGCAGTACTTC; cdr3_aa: CASSPQGQTYEQYF
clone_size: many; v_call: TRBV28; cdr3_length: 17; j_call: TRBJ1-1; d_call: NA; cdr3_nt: TGTGCCAGCAGCCCCCCCCCGCAGCTAACTCCGAACACTGAAGCTTTCTTT; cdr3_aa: CASSPPPQLTPNTEAFF
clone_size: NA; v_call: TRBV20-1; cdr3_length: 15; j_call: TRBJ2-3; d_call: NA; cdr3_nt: TGCAGTGCCACCGGTTCGAAGGCCGGGGCAGATACGCAGTATTTT; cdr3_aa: CSATGSKAGADTQYF
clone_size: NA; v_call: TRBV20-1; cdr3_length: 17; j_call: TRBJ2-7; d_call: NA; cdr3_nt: TGCAGTGCTGTCGGGGGGCTAGCGGAAACTTTCTCCTACGAGCAGTACTTC; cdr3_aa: CSAVGGLAETFSYEQYF
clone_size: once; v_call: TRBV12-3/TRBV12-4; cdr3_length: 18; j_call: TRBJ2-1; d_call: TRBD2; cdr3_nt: TGTGCCAGCAGTTTAGCGCGTCTAAGACTAGCGGGAGTGAATGAGCAGTTCTTC; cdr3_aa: CASSLARLRLAGVNEQFF
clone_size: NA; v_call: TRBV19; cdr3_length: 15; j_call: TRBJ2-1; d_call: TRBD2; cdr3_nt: TGTGCCAGTAGTACAACTAGCGGGAGTTTCAATGAGCAGTTCTTC; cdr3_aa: CASSTTSGSFNEQFF
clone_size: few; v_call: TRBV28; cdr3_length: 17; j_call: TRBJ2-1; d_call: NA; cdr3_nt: TGTGCCAGCAGTACTACCATTCAGGGGGGATTTAACAATGAGCAGTTCTTC; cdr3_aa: CASSTTIQGGFNNEQFF
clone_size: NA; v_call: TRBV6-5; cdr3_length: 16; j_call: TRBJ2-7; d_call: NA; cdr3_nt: TGTGCCAGCAGTTACTCAGGGGAAGGGGGGACCTACGAGCAGTACTTC; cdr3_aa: CASSYSGEGGTYEQYF
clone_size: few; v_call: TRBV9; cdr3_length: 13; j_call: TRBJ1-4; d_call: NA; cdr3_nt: TGTGCCAGCAGCGTAGAGGGGGATGAAAAACTGTTTTTT; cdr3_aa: CASSVEGDEKLFF
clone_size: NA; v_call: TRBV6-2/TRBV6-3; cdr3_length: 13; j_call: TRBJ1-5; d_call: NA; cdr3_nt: TGTGCCAGCAGTTACGAGGGAATCGAGCCCCAGCATTTT; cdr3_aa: CASSYEGIEPQHF
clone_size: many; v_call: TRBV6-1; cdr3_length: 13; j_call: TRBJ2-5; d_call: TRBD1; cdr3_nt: TGTGCCAGCAGGACGACAGGGGCTGTAGGGGAGTACTTC; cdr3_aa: CASRTTGAVGEYF
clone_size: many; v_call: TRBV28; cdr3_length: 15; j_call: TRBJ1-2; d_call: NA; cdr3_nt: TGTGCCAGCAGTCCGTCAGGGCTTTCTAACTATGGCTACACCTTC; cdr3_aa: CASSPSGLSNYGYTF
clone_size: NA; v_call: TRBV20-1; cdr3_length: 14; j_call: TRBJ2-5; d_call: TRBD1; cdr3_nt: TGCAGTGCGCCGACAGGGCTCGAGGGGGAGACCCAGTACTTC; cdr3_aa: CSAPTGLEGETQYF
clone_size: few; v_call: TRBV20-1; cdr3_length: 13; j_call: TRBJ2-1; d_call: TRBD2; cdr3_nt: TGCAGTGCTAGCCTCGGACTAGTTGGTGAGCAGTTCTTC; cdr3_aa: CSASLGLVGEQFF
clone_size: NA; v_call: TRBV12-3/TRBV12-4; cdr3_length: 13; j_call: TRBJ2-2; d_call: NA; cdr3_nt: TGTGCCAGCAGTCGGGACATCACCGGGGAGCTGTTTTTT; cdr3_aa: CASSRDITGELFF
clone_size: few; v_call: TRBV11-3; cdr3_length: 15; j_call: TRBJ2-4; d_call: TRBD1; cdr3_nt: TGTGCCAGCAGCTTAGGGACAGGGGGCGAAAACATTCAGTACTTC; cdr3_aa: CASSLGTGGENIQYF
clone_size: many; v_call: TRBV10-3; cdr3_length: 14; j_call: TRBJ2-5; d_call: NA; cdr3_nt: TGTGCCATCAGTGAGGAAAACAGGGATGAGACCCAGTACTTC; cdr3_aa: CAISEENRDETQYF